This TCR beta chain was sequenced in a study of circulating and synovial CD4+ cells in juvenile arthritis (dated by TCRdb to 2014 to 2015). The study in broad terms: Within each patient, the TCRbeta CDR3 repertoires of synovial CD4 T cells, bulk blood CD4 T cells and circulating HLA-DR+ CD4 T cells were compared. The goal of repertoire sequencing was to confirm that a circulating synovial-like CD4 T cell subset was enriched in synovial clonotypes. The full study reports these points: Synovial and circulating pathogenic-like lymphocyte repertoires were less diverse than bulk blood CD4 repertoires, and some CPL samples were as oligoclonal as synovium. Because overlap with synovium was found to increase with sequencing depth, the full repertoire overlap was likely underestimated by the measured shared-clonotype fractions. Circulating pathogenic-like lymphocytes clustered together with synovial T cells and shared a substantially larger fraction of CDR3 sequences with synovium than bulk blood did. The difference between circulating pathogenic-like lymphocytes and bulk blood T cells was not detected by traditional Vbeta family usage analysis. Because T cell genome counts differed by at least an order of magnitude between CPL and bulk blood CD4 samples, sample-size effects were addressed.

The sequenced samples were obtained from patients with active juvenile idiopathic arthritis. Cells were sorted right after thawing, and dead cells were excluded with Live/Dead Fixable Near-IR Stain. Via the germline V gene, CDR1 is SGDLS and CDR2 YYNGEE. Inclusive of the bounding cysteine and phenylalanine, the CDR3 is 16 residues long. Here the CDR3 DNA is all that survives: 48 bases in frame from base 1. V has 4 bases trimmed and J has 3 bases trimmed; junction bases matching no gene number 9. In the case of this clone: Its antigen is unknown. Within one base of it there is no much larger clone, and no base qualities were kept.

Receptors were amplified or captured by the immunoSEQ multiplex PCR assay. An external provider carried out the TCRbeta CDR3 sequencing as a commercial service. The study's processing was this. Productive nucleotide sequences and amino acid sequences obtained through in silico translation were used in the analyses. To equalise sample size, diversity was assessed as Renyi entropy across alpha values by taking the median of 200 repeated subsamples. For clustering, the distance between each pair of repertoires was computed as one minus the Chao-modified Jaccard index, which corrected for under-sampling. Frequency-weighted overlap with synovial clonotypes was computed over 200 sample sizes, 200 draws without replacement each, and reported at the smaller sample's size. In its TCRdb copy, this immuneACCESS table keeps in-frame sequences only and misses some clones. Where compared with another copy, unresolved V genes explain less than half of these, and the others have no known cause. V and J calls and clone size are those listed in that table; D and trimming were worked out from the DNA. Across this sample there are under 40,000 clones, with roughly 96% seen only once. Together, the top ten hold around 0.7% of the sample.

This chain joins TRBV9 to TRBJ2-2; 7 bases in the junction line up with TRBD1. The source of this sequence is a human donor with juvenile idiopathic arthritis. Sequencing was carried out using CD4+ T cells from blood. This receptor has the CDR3 CASSPRTGGDTGELFF. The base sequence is TGTGCCAGCAGCCCCCGGACAGGTGGGGACACCGGGGAGCTGTTTTTT.